This TCR beta chain emerged from a study of beta chain features in type 1 diabetes. The study, taken as a whole, reports: Among patients with Type 1 diabetes, TCRB CDR3s were moderately but significantly shorter in every one of the four CD4+ subsets.

The ends lost 1 base at V and 4 bases at J; junction bases unmatched: 16. CDR1 and CDR2 from the germline V gene are MGHRA and YSYEKL. This CDR3 region has 19 residues. The table lists this clone with a few counts. What it binds is not known. The whole isolated RNA underwent reverse transcription, so sequencing captured expressed TCRB transcripts. The average output of naive, central memory and regulatory T cell samples was about 3.3 million reads. The table came from immunoSEQ multiplex PCR; TCRdb's copy has only in-frame clones and leaves some out. The data show approximately 130,000 clones, approximately 15% seen once.

This TCR was recovered from a man aged 18-30 years with type 1 diabetes. The chain employs TRBV4-1 and TRBJ2-4, with TRBD2 matching 7 bases. The sample was central memory CD4+ T cells from blood. CDR3 loop: CASSQVGGRQFTLKNIQYF. The CDR3 nucleotides are TGCGCCAGCAGCCAAGTCGGGGGGAGACAGTTCACATTAAAAAACATTCAGTACTTC.